This T cell receptor beta chain was found in a study of untreated major depressive disorder. Findings and limits, study-wide: Generalizability is limited by the comparatively small study sample.

About this clone itself: Its antigen is unidentified.

Sequencing used immunoSEQ multiplex PCR; TCRdb keeps in-frame clones, though not all of them. The sample consists of about 13,000 clones, 90% to 95% of them appearing once. Participants were all of European descent. Patients had moderate to severe depression. Sequenced material: CD4+ T cells from PBMCs. The TCR comes from a woman aged 25 to 45 with major depressive disorder.

CDR3 sequence (DNA): TGTGCCAGCAGCGTAGGGGATTTCGACACTGAAGCTTTCTTT. Its protein is CASSVGDFDTEAFF. V usage is TRBV9 and J usage is TRBJ1-1, with no clear D. Per germline, CDR1 SGDLS and CDR2 YYNGEE. The CDR3 runs 14 residues. Trimming cost V 0 bases and J 3 bases, with 9 bases left between them.